This T cell receptor beta chain was sequenced in a study of CD8 T cells in Susac syndrome. V was pared by 3 bases and J by 4 bases, with 13 bases between. The germline gives CDR1 SNHLY, CDR2 FYNNEI. The CDR3 runs to 15 residues. After extraction with the RNeasy kit, about 0.5 to 1 ug of the RNA was reverse transcribed using random hexamers. Amplification of TCR beta CDR3 spanned 54 Vbeta and 13 Jbeta via immunoSEQ multiplex PCR. TCRdb itself ran the immunoSEQ multiplex PCR reads through MiXCR, one entry per CDR3 protein. The data hold more than 100,000 distinct CDR3 sequences, with 90% to 95% observed a single time.

The chain employs TRBV2 and TRBJ2-1; D may correspond to TRBD1 or TRBD2 (7 bases each). This clonotype originated in a human donor in good health. The sequenced sample consisted of CD4+ T cells from PBMCs. The CDR3 is CASSEGRGPYNEQFF. Here the CDR3 DNA reads TGTGCCAGCAGTGAGGGGAGGGGGCCATACAATGAGCAGTTCTTC.